What follows is one T cell receptor beta chain and its context. Its antigen is not known. This entry belongs to a study of long-term antiretroviral therapy in people with HIV. At survey level, the immunoSEQ assay was run in its v3.0 version. The protocol was immunoSEQ multiplex PCR, while the TCRdb copy is restricted to in-frame clones and leaves out a portion. The sample records about 25,000 clones, approximately 86% being singletons. General study results and limits: Even long-term ART left TRB diversity below transplant donor controls, despite gains.

Germline CDR1 and CDR2: MNHEY and SMNVEV (reference sequence). V lost 3 bases to trimming and J lost 4 bases, with 21 bases between them. This CDR3 region has 17 residues. Cryopreserved PBMC samples of roughly 1-10 million cells were used for DNA extraction. The sequencing used unsorted PBMCs, collected more than 4.3 years after starting antiretroviral therapy. The chain joins TRBV27 to TRBJ1-1; D is unresolved. This receptor was taken from a man younger than 45 with HIV. CDR3 sequence reads: CASSLRALGSRGTEAFF. The CDR3 DNA follows: TGTGCCAGCAGTTTGAGGGCTCTGGGGTCGCGGGGCACTGAAGCTTTCTTT.